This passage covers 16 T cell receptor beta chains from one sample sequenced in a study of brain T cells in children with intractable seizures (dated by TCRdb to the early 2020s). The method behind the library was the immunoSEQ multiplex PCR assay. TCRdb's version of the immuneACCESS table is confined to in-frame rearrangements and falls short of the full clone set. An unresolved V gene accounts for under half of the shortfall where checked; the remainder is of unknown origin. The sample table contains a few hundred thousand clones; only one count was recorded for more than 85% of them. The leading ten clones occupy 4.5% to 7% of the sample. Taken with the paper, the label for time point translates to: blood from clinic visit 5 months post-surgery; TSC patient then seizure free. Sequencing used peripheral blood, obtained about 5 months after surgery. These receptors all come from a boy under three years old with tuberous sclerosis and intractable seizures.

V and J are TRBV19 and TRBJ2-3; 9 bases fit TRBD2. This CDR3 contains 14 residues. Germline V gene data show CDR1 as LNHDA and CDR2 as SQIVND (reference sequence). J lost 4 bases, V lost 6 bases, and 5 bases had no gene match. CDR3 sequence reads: CASRVAGAPDTQYF. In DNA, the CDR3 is TGTGCCAGTAGGGTAGCGGGAGCCCCAGATACGCAGTATTTT.

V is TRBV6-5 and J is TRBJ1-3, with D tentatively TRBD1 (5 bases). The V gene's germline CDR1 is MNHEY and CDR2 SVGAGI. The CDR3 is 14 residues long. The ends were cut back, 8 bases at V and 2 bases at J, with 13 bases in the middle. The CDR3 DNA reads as TGTGCCAGCTTTACTCAGGGAACTGGAAACACCATATATTTT. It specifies CASFTQGTGNTIYF.

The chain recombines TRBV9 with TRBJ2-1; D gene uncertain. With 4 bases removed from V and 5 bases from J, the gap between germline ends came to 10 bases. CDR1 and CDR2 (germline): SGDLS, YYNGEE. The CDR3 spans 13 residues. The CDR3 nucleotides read TGTGCCAGCAGCCTCTCCGACAACAATGAGCAGTTCTTC. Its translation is CASSLSDNNEQFF.

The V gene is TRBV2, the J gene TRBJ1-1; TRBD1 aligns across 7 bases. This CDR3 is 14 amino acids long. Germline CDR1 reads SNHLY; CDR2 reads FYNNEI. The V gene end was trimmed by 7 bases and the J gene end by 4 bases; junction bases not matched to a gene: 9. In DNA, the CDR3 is TGTGCCAGCATTCCGGACAGGTCGGGCACTGAAGCTTTCTTT. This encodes CASIPDRSGTEAFF.

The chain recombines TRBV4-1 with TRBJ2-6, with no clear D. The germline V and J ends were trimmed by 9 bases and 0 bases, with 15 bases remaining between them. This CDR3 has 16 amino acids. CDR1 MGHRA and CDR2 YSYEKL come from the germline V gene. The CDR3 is CASSLLRASGANVLTF. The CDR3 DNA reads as TGCGCCAGTTCACTCCTACGGGCCTCTGGGGCCAACGTCCTGACTTTC.

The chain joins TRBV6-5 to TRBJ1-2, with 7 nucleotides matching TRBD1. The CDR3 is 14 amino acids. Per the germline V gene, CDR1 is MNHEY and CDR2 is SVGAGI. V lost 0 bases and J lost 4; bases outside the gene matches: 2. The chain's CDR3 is CASSYSWDSYGYTF. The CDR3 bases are TGTGCCAGCAGTTACTCATGGGACAGCTATGGCTACACCTTC.

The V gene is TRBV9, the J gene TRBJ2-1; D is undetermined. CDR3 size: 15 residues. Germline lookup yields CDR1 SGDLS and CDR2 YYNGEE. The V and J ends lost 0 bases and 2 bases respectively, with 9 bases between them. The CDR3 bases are TGTGCCAGCAGCGTAGCCTCATATACCTACAATGAGCAGTTCTTC. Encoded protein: CASSVASYTYNEQFF. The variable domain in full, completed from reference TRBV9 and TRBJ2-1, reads DSGVTQTPKHLITATGQRVTLRCSPRSGDLSVYWYQQSLDQGLQFLIQYYNGEERAKGNILERFSAQQFPDLHSELNLSSLELGDSALYFCASSVASYTYNEQFFGPGTRLTVL.

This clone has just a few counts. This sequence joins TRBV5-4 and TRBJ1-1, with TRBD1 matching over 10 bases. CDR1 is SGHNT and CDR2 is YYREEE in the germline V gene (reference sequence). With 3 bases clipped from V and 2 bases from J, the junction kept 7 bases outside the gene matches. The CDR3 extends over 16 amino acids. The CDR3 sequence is CASSYGQGGPNTEAFF. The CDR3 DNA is TGTGCCAGCAGCTACGGACAGGGGGGACCCAACACTGAAGCTTTCTTT.

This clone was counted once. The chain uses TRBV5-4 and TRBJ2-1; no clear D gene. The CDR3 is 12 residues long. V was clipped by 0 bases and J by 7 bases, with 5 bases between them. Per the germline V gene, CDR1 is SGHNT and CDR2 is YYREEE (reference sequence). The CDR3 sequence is CASSLVANEQFF. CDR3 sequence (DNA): TGTGCCAGCAGCTTGGTGGCGAATGAGCAGTTCTTC.

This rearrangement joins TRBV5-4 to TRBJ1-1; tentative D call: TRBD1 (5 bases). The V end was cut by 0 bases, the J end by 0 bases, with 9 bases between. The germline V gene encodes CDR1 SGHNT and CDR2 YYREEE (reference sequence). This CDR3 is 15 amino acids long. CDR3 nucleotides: TGTGCCAGCAGCTTGGGGGGGTCAATGAACACTGAAGCTTTCTTT. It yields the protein CASSLGGSMNTEAFF.

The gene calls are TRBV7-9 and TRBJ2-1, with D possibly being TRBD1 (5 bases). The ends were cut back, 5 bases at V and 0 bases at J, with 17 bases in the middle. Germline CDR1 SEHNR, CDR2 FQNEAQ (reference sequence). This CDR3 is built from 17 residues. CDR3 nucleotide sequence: TGTGCCAGCAGCGGTCCTTACAGGACATCCTCCTACAATGAGCAGTTCTTC. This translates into CASSGPYRTSSYNEQFF.

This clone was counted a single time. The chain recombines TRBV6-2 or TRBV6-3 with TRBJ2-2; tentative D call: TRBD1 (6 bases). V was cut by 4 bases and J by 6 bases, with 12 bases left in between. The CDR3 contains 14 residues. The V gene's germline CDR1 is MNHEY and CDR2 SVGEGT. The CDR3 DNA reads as TGTGCCAGCAGTTCTATACAGGGTCCCGGGGAGCTGTTTTTT. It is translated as CASSSIQGPGELFF.

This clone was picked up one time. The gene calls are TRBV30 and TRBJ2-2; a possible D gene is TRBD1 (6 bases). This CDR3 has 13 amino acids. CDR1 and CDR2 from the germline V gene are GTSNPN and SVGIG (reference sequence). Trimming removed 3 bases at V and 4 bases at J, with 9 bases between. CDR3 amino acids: CAWSLDSTGELFF. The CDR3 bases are TGTGCCTGGAGCTTGGACAGCACCGGGGAGCTGTTTTTT.

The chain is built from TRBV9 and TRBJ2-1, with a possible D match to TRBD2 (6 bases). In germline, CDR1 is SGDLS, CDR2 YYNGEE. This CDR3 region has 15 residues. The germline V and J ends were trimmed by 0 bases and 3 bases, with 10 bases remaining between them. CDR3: CASSVATGVYNEQFF. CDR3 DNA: TGTGCCAGCAGCGTAGCAACGGGAGTCTACAATGAGCAGTTCTTC.

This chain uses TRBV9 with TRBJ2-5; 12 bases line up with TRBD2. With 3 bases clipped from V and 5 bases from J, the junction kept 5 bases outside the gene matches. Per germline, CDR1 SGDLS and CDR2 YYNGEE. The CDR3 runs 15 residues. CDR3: CASSASGGALETQYF. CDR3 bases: TGTGCCAGCAGCGCTAGCGGGGGGGCCCTGGAGACCCAGTACTTC.

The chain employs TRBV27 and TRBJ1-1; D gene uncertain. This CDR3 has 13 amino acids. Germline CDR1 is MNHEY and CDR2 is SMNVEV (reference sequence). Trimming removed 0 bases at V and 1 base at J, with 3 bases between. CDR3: CASSLSRNTEAFF. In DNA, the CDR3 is TGTGCCAGCAGTTTATCCCGGAACACTGAAGCTTTCTTT.